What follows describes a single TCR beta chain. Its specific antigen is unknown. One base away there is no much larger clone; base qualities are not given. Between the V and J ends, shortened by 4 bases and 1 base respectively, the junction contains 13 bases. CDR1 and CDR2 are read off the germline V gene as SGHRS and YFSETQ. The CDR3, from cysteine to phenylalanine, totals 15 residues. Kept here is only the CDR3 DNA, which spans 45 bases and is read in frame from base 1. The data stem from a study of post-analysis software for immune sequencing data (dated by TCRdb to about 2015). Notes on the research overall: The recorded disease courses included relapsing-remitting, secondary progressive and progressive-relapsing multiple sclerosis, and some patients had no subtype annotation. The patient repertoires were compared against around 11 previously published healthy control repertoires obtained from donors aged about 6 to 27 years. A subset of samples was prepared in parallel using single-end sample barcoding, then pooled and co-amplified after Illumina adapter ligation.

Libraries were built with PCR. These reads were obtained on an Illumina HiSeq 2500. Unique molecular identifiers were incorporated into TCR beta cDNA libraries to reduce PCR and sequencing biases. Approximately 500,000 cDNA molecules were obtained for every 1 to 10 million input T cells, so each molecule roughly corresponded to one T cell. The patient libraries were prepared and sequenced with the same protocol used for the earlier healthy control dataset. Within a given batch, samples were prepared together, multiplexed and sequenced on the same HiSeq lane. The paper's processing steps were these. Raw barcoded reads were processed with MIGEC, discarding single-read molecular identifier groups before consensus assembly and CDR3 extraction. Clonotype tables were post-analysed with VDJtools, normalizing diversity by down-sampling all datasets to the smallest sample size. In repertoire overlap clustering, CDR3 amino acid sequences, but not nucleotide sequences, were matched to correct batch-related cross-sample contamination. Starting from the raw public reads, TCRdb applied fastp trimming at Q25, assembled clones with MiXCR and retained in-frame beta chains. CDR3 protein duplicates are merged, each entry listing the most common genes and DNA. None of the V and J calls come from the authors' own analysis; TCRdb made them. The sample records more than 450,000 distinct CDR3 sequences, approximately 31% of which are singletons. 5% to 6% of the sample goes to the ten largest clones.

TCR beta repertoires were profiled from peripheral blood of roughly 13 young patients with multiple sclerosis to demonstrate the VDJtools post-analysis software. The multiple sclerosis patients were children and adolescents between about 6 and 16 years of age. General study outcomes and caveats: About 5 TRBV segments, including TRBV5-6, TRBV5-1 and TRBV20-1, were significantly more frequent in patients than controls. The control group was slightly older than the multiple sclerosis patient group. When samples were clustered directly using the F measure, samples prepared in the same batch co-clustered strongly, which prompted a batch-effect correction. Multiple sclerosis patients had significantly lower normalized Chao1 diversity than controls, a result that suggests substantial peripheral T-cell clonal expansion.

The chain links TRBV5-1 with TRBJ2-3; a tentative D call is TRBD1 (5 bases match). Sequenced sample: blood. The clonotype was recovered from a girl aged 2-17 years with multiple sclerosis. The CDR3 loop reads CASSRAGSGTDTQYF. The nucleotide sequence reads TGCGCCAGCAGCCGCGCAGGGTCGGGCACAGATACGCAGTATTTT.